The T cell receptor (beta chain) described here comes from a study of OX40 agonist ivuxolimab in advanced cancers. The wider study: People in dose escalation had one of these cancers: hepatocellular carcinoma, melanoma, renal cell or head and neck cancer.

The method was immunoSEQ multiplex PCR; TCRdb's version includes in-frame clones alone and lacks a portion of them. The repertoire holds some 95,000 clones, with about 90% as singletons. CDR3 length equals 15 residues. In germline, CDR1 is SGHDT, CDR2 YYEEEE. V lost 0 bases and J lost 4; bases outside the gene matches: 0. This sequence joins TRBV5-6 and TRBJ2-2; TRBD2 matches at 10 bases. The receptor's source is an adult with an advanced solid tumor such as melanoma, head and neck, liver or kidney cancer. Sequenced here: CD4+ or CD8+ T cells sorted from blood, sampled in a trial of the OX40 agonist ivuxolimab. The CDR3 bases are TGTGCCAGCAGCTTGGTAGCGGGGGGCACCGGGGAGCTGTTTTTT. Its protein product is CASSLVAGGTGELFF. Full variable domain (remainder filled in from reference TRBV5-6 and TRBJ2-2): DAGVTQSPTHLIKTRGQQVTLRCSPKSGHDTVSWYQQALGQGPQFIFQYYEEEERQRGNFPDRFSGHQFPNYSSELNVNALLLGDSALYLCASSLVAGGTGELFFGEGSRLTVL.